The clone carrying this TCR beta chain was observed a handful of times. The V segment lost 1 base and the J segment 9 bases; nucleotides outside the gene matches: 10. The germline gives CDR1 SGHVS, CDR2 FQNEAQ. The CDR3 runs to 16 residues. TCR cDNA, made by 5'RACE template switching, carried an added universal primer site and UMIs. Using its own MiXCR run on the 5' RACE reads, TCRdb lists one record per CDR3 protein. The sample has 510,000 or so distinct CDR3 sequences, 15% to 20% seen once; the top ten hold about 13%. The data belong to a study of T cells after yellow fever vaccination. As for the study in general: The authors prepared low-cell-number fractions using SMART-Seq v4 Ultra Low Input.

This receptor was obtained from a man younger than 45 who received the YFV17D yellow fever vaccine. The material was PBMCs, obtained 15 days after the yellow fever booster vaccination. The rearrangement joins TRBV7-8 to TRBJ2-1, with 9 bases aligning to TRBD2. CDR3 loop: CASSLVQREAIGEQFF. CDR3 DNA sequence: TGTGCCAGCAGCTTAGTGCAGCGGGAGGCTATAGGTGAGCAGTTCTTC. Filled out from reference TRBV7-8 and TRBJ2-1, the complete variable domain reads GAGVSQSPRYKVAKRGQDVALRCDPISGHVSLFWYQQALGQGPEFLTYFQNEAQLDKSGLPSDRFFAERPEGSVSTLKIQRTQQEDSAVYLCASSLVQREAIGEQFFGPGTRLTVL.